The rows below give T cell receptor beta chains drawn from one sample of a study of blood T cells in healthy people across ages. MiXCR was run by TCRdb on the 5' RACE reads, yielding one entry per CDR3 protein. Among about 680,000 distinct CDR3 sequences listed, around 49% were seen once. The sequencing input was blood. Receptor source: a woman aged 55-69 years in good health. Each CDR3 is given without its conserved first and last residue.

V	J	CDR3
TRBV20-1	TRBJ1-2	SAWSLAGMDGYT
TRBV20-1	TRBJ2-1	SAMGSFDEQF
TRBV2	TRBJ1-2	ASRGQLHNYGYT
TRBV12-3/TRBV12-4	TRBJ2-3	ASSSGTPTDTQY
TRBV29-1	TRBJ2-4	SVVKGPIQY
TRBV7-8	TRBJ2-1	ASSPPRRGRNKDEQF
TRBV9	TRBJ1-6	ASSDDRDSPLH
TRBV4-2	TRBJ1-6	ASSQDRGRANSPLH
TRBV5-1	TRBJ1-3	ASSLFGRPSSGNTIY
TRBV28	TRBJ1-1	ASSFLTPTGRTEAF